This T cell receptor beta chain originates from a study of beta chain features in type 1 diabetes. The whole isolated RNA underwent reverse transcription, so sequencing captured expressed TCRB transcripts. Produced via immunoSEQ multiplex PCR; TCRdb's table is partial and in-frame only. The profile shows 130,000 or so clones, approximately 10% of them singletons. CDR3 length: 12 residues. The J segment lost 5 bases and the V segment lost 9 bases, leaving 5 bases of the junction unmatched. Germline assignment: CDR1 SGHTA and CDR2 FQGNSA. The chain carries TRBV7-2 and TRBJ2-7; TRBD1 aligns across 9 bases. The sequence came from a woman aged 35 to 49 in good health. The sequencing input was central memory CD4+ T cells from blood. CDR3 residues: CASDRGNDEQYF. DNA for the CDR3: TGTGCCAGTGACAGGGGGAACGACGAGCAGTACTTC.